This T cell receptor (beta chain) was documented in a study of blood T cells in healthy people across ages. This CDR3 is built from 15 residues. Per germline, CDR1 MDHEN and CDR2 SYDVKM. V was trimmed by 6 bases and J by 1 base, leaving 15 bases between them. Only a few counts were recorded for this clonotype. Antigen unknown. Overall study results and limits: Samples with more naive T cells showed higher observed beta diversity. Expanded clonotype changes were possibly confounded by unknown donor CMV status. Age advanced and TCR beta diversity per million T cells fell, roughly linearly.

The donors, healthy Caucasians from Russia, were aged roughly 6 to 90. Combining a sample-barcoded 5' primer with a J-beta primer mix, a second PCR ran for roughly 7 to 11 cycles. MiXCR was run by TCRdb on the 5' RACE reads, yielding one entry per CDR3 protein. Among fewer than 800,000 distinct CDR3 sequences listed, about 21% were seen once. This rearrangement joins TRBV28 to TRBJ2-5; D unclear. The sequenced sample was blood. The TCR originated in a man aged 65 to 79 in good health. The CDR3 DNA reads TGTGCCAGCAGCCGACCTGGACGGATCCAAGAGACCCAGTACTTC. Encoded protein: CASSRPGRIQETQYF.